These 21 T cell receptor beta chains were sequenced from one sample in a study of blood T cell repertoires in COVID-19. Assay: immunoSEQ multiplex PCR; the TCRdb copy retains only in-frame clones and omits some. The repertoire includes about 320,000 clones, 88% of them detected once, and approximately 1.6% sits in the top ten. Sequencing input: peripheral blood. The receptors were sampled from a woman aged 30 to 39 with COVID-19, enrolled during active disease.

V gene TRBV28 combines with J gene TRBJ1-2; 11 bases map to TRBD1. The germline V gene encodes CDR1 MDHEN and CDR2 SYDVKM. This CDR3 comprises 13 residues. The V gene end was trimmed by 5 bases and the J gene end by 5 bases; junction bases not matched to a gene: 1. Here the CDR3 reads CASSGDRGYGYTF. CDR3 DNA sequence: TGTGCCAGCAGTGGGGACAGGGGGTATGGCTACACCTTC.

The chain has TRBV9 and TRBJ2-2, with 11 bases matching TRBD2. V was clipped by 5 bases and J by 6 bases; unmatched bases: 3. Germline V gene data show CDR1 as SGDLS and CDR2 as YYNGEE. The CDR3 spans 14 residues. CDR3 region: CASRTSGDAGELFF. The CDR3 bases are TGTGCCAGCAGGACTAGCGGGGATGCCGGGGAGCTGTTTTTT.

The genes are TRBV5-6 and TRBJ2-1; 9 nucleotides line up with TRBD1. Germline V gene sequence: CDR1 SGHDT, CDR2 YYEEEE. The CDR3 covers 16 residues. V lost 4 bases, J lost 6 bases, and 11 bases stayed unmatched. The CDR3 loop is CASSSGVQGAGNEQFF. The CDR3 region has the DNA TGTGCCAGCAGCAGTGGTGTACAGGGGGCAGGCAATGAGCAGTTCTTC.

The chain employs TRBV5-1 and TRBJ1-3; 7 positions match TRBD1. Per germline, CDR1 SGHRS and CDR2 YFSETQ. The CDR3 is 15 residues long. V lost 3 bases to trimming and J lost 6 bases; unmatched junction nucleotides: 9. The chain's CDR3 is CASSYQGQALNTIYF. CDR3 coding DNA: TGCGCCAGCAGCTACCAAGGACAGGCCTTAAACACCATATATTTT.

The chain uses TRBV12-5 and TRBJ2-1; 8 nucleotides align to TRBD2. This CDR3 contains 15 residues. J lost 8 bases, V lost 5 bases, and 11 bases had no gene match. CDR1 and CDR2 (germline): LGHNT, FRNRAP. CDR3 nucleotide sequence: TGTGCTAGTGGTCCCGGGACTAGTTTGCTGGATGAGCAGTTCTTC. Protein sequence: CASGPGTSLLDEQFF.

The chain is built from TRBV9 and TRBJ1-2; 12 bases line up with TRBD1. Germline assignment: CDR1 SGDLS and CDR2 YYNGEE. The CDR3 consists of 16 residues. V lost 2 bases, J lost 6 bases, and 8 bases stayed unmatched. This CDR3 is CASSVHSGTGGNGYTF. The CDR3 nucleotides are TGTGCCAGCAGCGTTCACTCCGGGACAGGGGGCAATGGCTACACCTTC. Supplemented by reference TRBV9 and TRBJ1-2, the full variable domain reads DSGVTQTPKHLITATGQRVTLRCSPRSGDLSVYWYQQSLDQGLQFLIQYYNGEERAKGNILERFSAQQFPDLHSELNLSSLELGDSALYFCASSVHSGTGGNGYTFGSGTRLTVV.

The chain couples TRBV28 to TRBJ1-2; D uncertain. The CDR3 contains 18 residues. Germline V gene sequence: CDR1 MDHEN, CDR2 SYDVKM. Trimming stripped 4 bases from V and 2 bases from J, with 23 bases between. CDR3 coding DNA: TGTGCCAGCAGTTCACCCTGGAGGGTTAAAAGGGAGAACTATGGCTACACCTTC. The encoded protein is CASSSPWRVKRENYGYTF.

The sample holds one count of this clone. This sequence joins TRBV19 and TRBJ2-3; TRBD2 matches 10 bases. V lost 3 bases and J lost 2; bases outside the gene matches: 2. Germline V lookup: CDR1 LNHDA, CDR2 SQIVND (reference sequence). The CDR3 loop spans 15 amino acids. The CDR3 protein is CASSILAGATDTQYF. For the CDR3, the DNA is TGTGCCAGTAGTATCCTAGCGGGGGCCACAGATACGCAGTATTTT.

This clone came up a few times. This chain joins TRBV18 and TRBJ1-2; 9 positions match TRBD1. CDR1 and CDR2 from the germline V gene are KGHSH and LQKENI. V gave up 6 bases and J gave up 8 bases; unmatched junction bases: 4. The CDR3 covers 12 residues. The CDR3 DNA is TGTGCCAGCTCCAGGGACAGGGAAGGCTACACCTTC. Encoded protein: CASSRDREGYTF. The variable domain in full, with the rest retrieved from reference TRBV18 and TRBJ1-2, is NAGVMQNPRHLVRRRGQEARLRCSPMKGHSHVYWYRQLPEEGLKFMVYLQKENIIDESGMPKERFSAEFPKEGPSILRIQQVVRGDSAAYFCASSRDREGYTFGSGTRLTVV.

J is TRBJ2-5 and V is TRBV7-9; D remains ambiguous. Per the germline V gene, CDR1 is SEHNR and CDR2 is FQNEAQ (reference sequence). The CDR3 sequence is 12 residues long. The V gene lost 4 bases and the J gene lost 7 bases, with 10 bases spanning the gap. The CDR3 region has the DNA TGTGCCAGCAGCTCGGTCCCAGGGACCCAGTACTTC. Protein product: CASSSVPGTQYF.

This chain connects TRBV28 to TRBJ1-5, with 8 bases identical to TRBD1. The germline CDR1 and CDR2 sequences are MDHEN and SYDVKM. The CDR3 is 14 amino acids. V lost 4 bases to trimming and J lost 4 bases; unmatched junction nucleotides: 3. As DNA, the CDR3 is TGTGCCAGCAGTTGGACAGGGTGGAATCAGCCCCAGCATTTT. Its protein is CASSWTGWNQPQHF. The whole variable domain, filled in from reference TRBV28 and TRBJ1-5, reads DVKVTQSSRYLVKRTGEKVFLECVQDMDHENMFWYRQDPGLGLRLIYFSYDVKMKEKGDIPEGYSVSREKKERFSLILESASTNQTSMYLCASSWTGWNQPQHFGDGTRLSIL.

The CDR3 DNA follows: TGTGCCTGGGACTTAGCGGGGGGGCGTGAGACCCAGTACTTC. This gives the protein CAWDLAGGRETQYF. The chain links TRBV30 to TRBJ2-5; 11 bases are shared with TRBD2. Unmatched junction bases numbered 7, after V lost 5 bases and J lost 5 bases. This CDR3 is built from 14 residues. Germline CDR1 is GTSNPN and CDR2 is SVGIG (reference sequence).

In this sample, this clone turned up once. The chain combines TRBV14 with TRBJ1-4; D is perhaps TRBD1 (6 bases). Germline V gene data show CDR1 as SGHDN and CDR2 as FVKESK. The CDR3 is made up of 15 amino acids. The V gene lost 0 bases and the J gene lost 12 bases, with 17 bases spanning the gap. This CDR3 reads CASSQEWPGAKELFF. The CDR3 DNA follows: TGTGCCAGCAGCCAAGAGTGGCCAGGGGCGAAGGAACTGTTTTTT.

The J gene is TRBJ2-3, the V gene TRBV5-4; D is possibly TRBD2 (7 bases). CDR1 and CDR2 (germline): SGHNT, YYREEE (reference sequence). V was clipped by 0 bases and J by 6 bases, with 11 bases between them. The CDR3 is made up of 14 amino acids. CDR3 residues: CASSLGGGSDTQYF. The CDR3 nucleotides read TGTGCCAGCAGCTTGGGCGGGGGCTCCGATACGCAGTATTTT.

The rearrangement links TRBV7-6 to TRBJ1-6, with 8 bases lining up with TRBD1. The germline V gene encodes CDR1 SGHVS and CDR2 FNYEAQ. V lost 5 bases, J lost 16 bases, and 10 bases stayed unmatched. This CDR3 contains 13 residues. Written as DNA, the CDR3 is TGTGCCAGCAGCCTGAAGGACAGGGCCCCACTCCACTTT. This encodes CASSLKDRAPLHF.

The chain recombines TRBV5-4 with TRBJ2-3; TRBD2 matches 8 bases. Trimming cost V 1 base and J 1 base; bases outside gene matches: 2. This CDR3 is built from 15 residues. The germline CDR1 and CDR2 sequences are SGHNT and YYREEE (reference sequence). CDR3 nucleotides: TGTGCCAGCAGCTTGAGCGGGGGCCGCACAGATACGCAGTATTTT. This gives the protein CASSLSGGRTDTQYF.

This rearrangement joins TRBV5-1 to TRBJ1-2; D is uncertain. The CDR3 loop spans 15 amino acids. With 0 bases removed from V and 1 base from J, the gap between germline ends came to 10 bases. The V gene's germline CDR1 is SGHRS and CDR2 YFSETQ. CDR3 in amino acids: CASSLGGDGNYGYTF. In DNA, the CDR3 is TGCGCCAGCAGCTTGGGGGGAGACGGTAACTATGGCTACACCTTC.

This clone was seen a handful of times. The CDR3 DNA follows: TGTGCCAGCAGCTTAGGGAGTCCTAACTATGGCTACACCTTC. Amino acid sequence: CASSLGSPNYGYTF. The J gene is TRBJ1-2, the V gene TRBV7-9; no reliable D call. CDR1 is SEHNR, CDR2 FQNEAQ, per germline (reference sequence). V was cut by 1 base and J by 0 bases, with 6 bases left in between. The CDR3 loop spans 14 amino acids.

This CDR3 is CASSLIPARDRVTEAFF. In DNA, the CDR3 is TGCGCCAGCAGCCTCATACCAGCCCGGGACAGGGTAACTGAAGCTTTCTTT. The rearrangement uses TRBV4-1 and TRBJ1-1, with 9 bases lining up with TRBD1. Losses at the gene ends were 4 bases for V and 5 bases for J; bases not matched to a gene: 14. Germline V CDR1 and CDR2: MGHRA, YSYEKL. This CDR3 is built from 17 residues.

The chain recombines TRBV7-6 with TRBJ1-5; D not resolved. The length of the CDR3 is 15 residues. The V gene's germline CDR1 is SGHVS and CDR2 FNYEAQ. Trimming pared 2 bases from V and 0 bases from J, leaving 8 bases between. The CDR3 DNA sequence: TGTGCCAGCAGCTTATACGGGTCTAGCAATCAGCCCCAGCATTTT. This gives the protein CASSLYGSSNQPQHF.

The chain combines TRBV6-5 with TRBJ2-5; 9 nucleotides line up with TRBD2. The CDR3 covers 15 residues. V was pared by 6 bases and J by 7 bases, with 12 bases of the junction left unmatched. Germline loops: CDR1 MNHEY, CDR2 SVGAGI. Written as DNA, the CDR3 is TGTGCCAGCAGGCCAGGGACTAGCCCATGGGGGACCCAGTACTTC. Translated: CASRPGTSPWGTQYF.